This T cell receptor (delta chain) was obtained from a study of gamma-delta T cells after stem cell transplantation. This clone is medium-sized in the sample. Other DNA sequences of this sample code for an identical CDR3. TCRdb reprocessed the RT-PCR reads using CATT. The table records 1,600 or so delta-chain clones, about 8.3% of them present only once. Looked up from germline, CDR1 is GEAIGNYY and CDR2 is EKD. J lost 0 bases, V lost 1 base, and 12 bases had no gene match. The length of the CDR3 is 18 residues. Sequenced: gamma-delta T cells. This clonotype was obtained from a human donor. It is not recorded whose cells these are; they may come from a transplant donor. The chain combines TRDV2 with TRDJ1, with 8 bases fitting TRDD3. CDR3 bases: TGTGCCTGTGACACTCTGCCTGGGGGAATCCATTACACCGATAAACTCATCTTT. Protein: CACDTLPGGIHYTDKLIF.